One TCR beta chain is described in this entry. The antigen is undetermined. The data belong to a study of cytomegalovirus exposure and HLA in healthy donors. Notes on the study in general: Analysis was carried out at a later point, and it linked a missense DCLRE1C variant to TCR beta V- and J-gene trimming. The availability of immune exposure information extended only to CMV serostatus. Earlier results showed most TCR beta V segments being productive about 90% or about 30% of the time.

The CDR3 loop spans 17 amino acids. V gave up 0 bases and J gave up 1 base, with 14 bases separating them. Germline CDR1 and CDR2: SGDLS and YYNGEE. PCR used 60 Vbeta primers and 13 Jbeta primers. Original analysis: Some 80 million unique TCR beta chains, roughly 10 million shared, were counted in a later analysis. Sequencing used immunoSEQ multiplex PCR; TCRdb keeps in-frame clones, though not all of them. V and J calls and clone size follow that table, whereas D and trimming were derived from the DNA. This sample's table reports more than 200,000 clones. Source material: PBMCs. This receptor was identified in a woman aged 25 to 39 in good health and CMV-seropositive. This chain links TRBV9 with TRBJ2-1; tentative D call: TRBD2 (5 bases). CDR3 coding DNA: TGTGCCAGCAGCGTAGGGGGTGGGAGTGGATCCTACAATGAGCAGTTCTTC. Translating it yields CASSVGGGSGSYNEQFF.